The present T cell receptor beta chain was sequenced within a study of shared clonotypes between healthy human individuals. Study-level results: Even with large depth, rarefaction showed that sorted-subset sequencing was incomplete.

The V end was cut by 4 bases, the J end by 2 bases, with 6 bases between. The CDR3 runs 12 residues. Germline CDR1 and CDR2: SGHNT and YYREEE (reference sequence). About this clone itself: Its target is not known.

Original processing notes: From ImmunoSEQ came sequences covering only the junction and carrying no quality scores, so filtering differed. Clones were read by immunoSEQ multiplex PCR, and TCRdb kept only the in-frame ones, dropping some. Clonal size and the V and J genes are those of that table, whereas D and trimming came from the DNA. The sample shows roughly 2 million clones, more than 90% of them seen only once. The specimen sequenced was naive CD4+ T cells sorted from blood. This sample's subset: CD45RA+ positively selected. This clonotype originated in a man aged 18 to 35 in good health. The V call is TRBV5-4, the J call TRBJ1-1, with unresolved D. The CDR3 sequence is CASSHTNTEAFF. In DNA form, the CDR3 reads TGTGCCAGCAGCCACACAAACACTGAAGCTTTCTTT.